The clone carrying this T cell receptor (beta chain) was observed once. Additional DNA sequences in this sample encode the identical CDR3. Germline CDR1 is MDHEN and CDR2 is SYDVKM. The CDR3 has 12 residues. Trimming shortened V by 2 bases and J by 4 bases, and 5 bases separated the two germline ends. This entry is derived from a study of shared clonotypes between healthy human individuals. This table comes from immunoSEQ multiplex PCR, and its TCRdb copy is limited to in-frame clones, with some not included. Of some 980,000 clones listed, 76% are singletons. The chain employs TRBV28 and TRBJ1-1; D call uncertain. The sequence was obtained from a man in his late teens or twenties in good health. Source material: memory CD4+ T cells sorted from blood. Described subset: CD45RA-negative fraction. The CDR3 sequence: CASSLKTTEAFF. CDR3 DNA: TGTGCCAGCAGTTTAAAAACCACTGAAGCTTTCTTT.